These T cell receptor beta chains were read from a single sample in a study of T cell responses to AZD1222 COVID-19 vaccine. The method was immunoSEQ multiplex PCR; TCRdb's version includes in-frame clones alone and lacks a portion of them. The sample holds 150,000 to 200,000 clones, roughly 88% seen once. Sequencing used peripheral blood, obtained 28 days after the second AZD1222 dose. These receptors all come from an adult who received the AZD1222 COVID-19 vaccine. The CDR3 runs from the conserved cysteine through the conserved F or W. The D gene is left open where the match is weak. Expanded clones are given a class, and other clones once, few, many or no size at all.

j_gene: TRBJ2-5
abundance: -
v_gene: TRBV6-2/TRBV6-3
d_gene: -
CDR3aa: CASSYTQIQETQYF
CDR3nt: TGTGCCAGCAGTTACACCCAGATACAAGAGACCCAGTACTTC

j_gene: TRBJ2-3
abundance: -
v_gene: TRBV3-1/TRBV3-2
d_gene: TRBD2
CDR3aa: CASSSGLAGGFSSDTQYF
CDR3nt: TGTGCCAGCAGCTCCGGACTAGCGGGGGGTTTCAGTAGCGATACGCAGTATTTT

j_gene: TRBJ1-2
abundance: -
v_gene: TRBV7-2
d_gene: -
CDR3aa: CASSPPGRIYGYTF
CDR3nt: TGTGCCAGCAGCCCCCCGGGACGTATCTATGGCTACACCTTC

j_gene: TRBJ2-7
abundance: once
v_gene: TRBV18
d_gene: TRBD1
CDR3aa: CASSPLGTGSSYEQYF
CDR3nt: TGTGCCAGCTCCCCTCTTGGGACAGGGAGCTCCTACGAGCAGTACTTC

j_gene: TRBJ2-1
abundance: once
v_gene: TRBV7-9
d_gene: -
CDR3aa: CASSSQRWASSYNEQFF
CDR3nt: TGTGCCAGCAGCTCCCAGCGCTGGGCAAGCTCCTACAATGAGCAGTTCTTC

j_gene: TRBJ1-3
abundance: -
v_gene: TRBV11-3
d_gene: -
CDR3aa: CASSLGSGNTIYF
CDR3nt: TGTGCCAGCAGCTTGGGCTCTGGAAACACCATATATTTT

j_gene: TRBJ2-7
abundance: -
v_gene: TRBV7-9
d_gene: -
CDR3aa: CASSLTPTETYEQYF
CDR3nt: TGTGCCAGCAGCTTAACCCCGACAGAAACCTACGAGCAGTACTTC

j_gene: TRBJ2-2
abundance: -
v_gene: TRBV6-1
d_gene: TRBD2
CDR3aa: CASSELPPAGLASTGELFF
CDR3nt: TGTGCCAGCAGTGAATTGCCCCCAGCCGGACTAGCGAGCACCGGGGAGCTGTTTTTT

j_gene: TRBJ1-4
abundance: once
v_gene: TRBV5-1
d_gene: TRBD1
CDR3aa: CASSFGGTVATNEKLFF
CDR3nt: TGCGCCAGCAGCTTCGGGGGGACAGTTGCAACTAATGAAAAACTGTTTTTT

j_gene: TRBJ1-2
abundance: -
v_gene: TRBV5-4
d_gene: -
CDR3aa: CASSGGTLLYGYTF
CDR3nt: TGTGCCAGCAGCGGGGGGACCCTACTCTATGGCTACACCTTC

j_gene: TRBJ1-2
abundance: -
v_gene: TRBV30
d_gene: -
CDR3aa: CAFRDINNYGYTF
CDR3nt: TGTGCCTTCCGGGACATTAATAACTATGGCTACACCTTC

j_gene: TRBJ1-6
abundance: -
v_gene: TRBV27
d_gene: TRBD1
CDR3aa: CASRSADRVDSSPLHF
CDR3nt: TGTGCCAGCAGGTCCGCAGACAGGGTAGATAGTTCACCCCTCCACTTT

j_gene: TRBJ1-6
abundance: -
v_gene: TRBV28
d_gene: -
CDR3aa: CASSLVVPPLHF
CDR3nt: TGTGCCAGCAGTTTAGTGGTGCCTCCCCTCCACTTT

j_gene: TRBJ1-6
abundance: once
v_gene: TRBV5-1
d_gene: -
CDR3aa: CASSSDRLLNSPLHF
CDR3nt: TGCGCCAGCAGCTCCGACAGGCTATTGAATTCACCCCTCCACTTT

j_gene: TRBJ2-1
abundance: -
v_gene: TRBV28
d_gene: -
CDR3aa: CASNTYNEQFF
CDR3nt: TGTGCCAGCAACACCTACAATGAGCAGTTCTTC

j_gene: TRBJ2-2
abundance: -
v_gene: TRBV6-4
d_gene: -
CDR3aa: CASSDSLDTGELFF
CDR3nt: TGTGCCAGCAGTGACTCTTTGGACACCGGGGAGCTGTTTTTT

j_gene: TRBJ2-1
abundance: few
v_gene: TRBV5-4
d_gene: -
CDR3aa: CASRRDSHNEQFF
CDR3nt: TGTGCCAGCAGACGAGACTCACACAATGAGCAGTTCTTC

j_gene: TRBJ2-7
abundance: once
v_gene: TRBV28
d_gene: TRBD1
CDR3aa: CASSAQGFLYEQYF
CDR3nt: TGTGCCAGCAGTGCACAGGGGTTCCTCTACGAGCAGTACTTC

j_gene: TRBJ1-3
abundance: few
v_gene: TRBV3-1/TRBV3-2
d_gene: -
CDR3aa: CASSQESGTVRSGNTIYF
CDR3nt: TGTGCCAGCAGCCAAGAGTCAGGAACCGTCCGCTCTGGAAACACCATATATTTT

j_gene: TRBJ1-5
abundance: -
v_gene: TRBV7-9
d_gene: -
CDR3aa: CASSLGYDQPQHF
CDR3nt: TGTGCCAGCAGCTTAGGGTACGATCAGCCCCAGCATTTT

j_gene: TRBJ2-1
abundance: -
v_gene: TRBV3-1/TRBV3-2
d_gene: -
CDR3aa: CASTLSPNNEQFF
CDR3nt: TGTGCCAGCACCTTAAGCCCCAACAATGAGCAGTTCTTC

j_gene: TRBJ1-5
abundance: -
v_gene: TRBV28
d_gene: -
CDR3aa: CASALTGGYQPQHF
CDR3nt: TGTGCCAGCGCGCTCACGGGGGGCTATCAGCCCCAGCATTTT

j_gene: TRBJ1-5
abundance: -
v_gene: TRBV6-5
d_gene: -
CDR3aa: CASRTTGMGQPQHF
CDR3nt: TGTGCCAGCAGAACAACAGGGATGGGTCAGCCCCAGCATTTT

j_gene: TRBJ2-1
abundance: -
v_gene: TRBV19
d_gene: -
CDR3aa: CASSKSGEGGNEQFF
CDR3nt: TGTGCCAGTAGCAAATCAGGAGAGGGCGGAAATGAGCAGTTCTTC

j_gene: TRBJ2-7
abundance: many
v_gene: TRBV5-1
d_gene: TRBD1
CDR3aa: CASSSGTGGHEQYF
CDR3nt: TGCGCCAGCAGCTCAGGGACAGGGGGGCACGAGCAGTACTTC

j_gene: TRBJ1-3
abundance: -
v_gene: TRBV5-5
d_gene: -
CDR3aa: CASSLALWNTIYF
CDR3nt: TGTGCCAGCAGCTTGGCCTTGTGGAACACCATATATTTT

j_gene: TRBJ2-7
abundance: -
v_gene: TRBV2
d_gene: -
CDR3aa: CASSEESPGQYF
CDR3nt: TGTGCCAGCAGTGAGGAGTCTCCGGGGCAGTACTTC

j_gene: TRBJ2-6
abundance: -
v_gene: TRBV19
d_gene: -
CDR3aa: CASSIQSRRISSGANVLTF
CDR3nt: TGTGCCAGTAGTATACAATCCCGGCGAATAAGCTCTGGGGCCAACGTCCTGACTTTC

j_gene: TRBJ2-5
abundance: -
v_gene: TRBV3-1/TRBV3-2
d_gene: -
CDR3aa: CASSPHDGGQPGTQYF
CDR3nt: TGTGCCAGCAGCCCACACGACGGGGGTCAGCCGGGGACCCAGTACTTC

j_gene: TRBJ1-5
abundance: -
v_gene: TRBV6-5
d_gene: -
CDR3aa: CASRKGGEKNQPQHF
CDR3nt: TGTGCCAGCAGAAAGGGAGGGGAAAAGAATCAGCCCCAGCATTTT

j_gene: TRBJ1-1
abundance: -
v_gene: TRBV28
d_gene: -
CDR3aa: CASNLHTGNTEAFF
CDR3nt: TGTGCCAGCAACCTTCATACAGGGAACACTGAAGCTTTCTTT

j_gene: TRBJ2-5
abundance: -
v_gene: TRBV6-5
d_gene: -
CDR3aa: CASMAGSRGTQYF
CDR3nt: TGTGCCAGCATGGCGGGGTCCAGGGGGACCCAGTACTTC

j_gene: TRBJ1-2
abundance: -
v_gene: TRBV2
d_gene: TRBD1
CDR3aa: CASSFDRGSYGYTF
CDR3nt: TGTGCCAGCAGCTTCGACAGGGGGTCGTATGGCTACACCTTC

j_gene: TRBJ2-7
abundance: -
v_gene: TRBV7-2
d_gene: -
CDR3aa: CASSSGQIYEQYF
CDR3nt: TGTGCCAGCAGCTCCGGACAAATCTACGAGCAGTACTTC

j_gene: TRBJ1-5
abundance: -
v_gene: TRBV3-1/TRBV3-2
d_gene: -
CDR3aa: CASSPGHLRNQPQHF
CDR3nt: TGTGCCAGCAGCCCGGGACACCTACGCAATCAGCCCCAGCATTTT

j_gene: TRBJ2-5
abundance: -
v_gene: TRBV3-1/TRBV3-2
d_gene: -
CDR3aa: CASSQGLNQETQYF
CDR3nt: TGTGCCAGCAGCCAAGGACTTAACCAAGAGACCCAGTACTTC

j_gene: TRBJ2-1
abundance: -
v_gene: TRBV7-9
d_gene: -
CDR3aa: CASSFGTYNEQFF
CDR3nt: TGTGCCAGCAGCTTCGGCACGTACAATGAGCAGTTCTTC

j_gene: TRBJ2-4
abundance: -
v_gene: TRBV28
d_gene: TRBD2
CDR3aa: CASSFGLENIQYF
CDR3nt: TGTGCCAGCAGTTTCGGACTAGAAAACATTCAGTACTTC

j_gene: TRBJ2-3
abundance: -
v_gene: TRBV18
d_gene: -
CDR3aa: CASSPAASSTDTQYF
CDR3nt: TGTGCCAGCTCACCAGCCGCCTCTAGCACAGATACGCAGTATTTT

j_gene: TRBJ2-1
abundance: -
v_gene: TRBV6-4
d_gene: TRBD2
CDR3aa: CASSPSGGRDEQFF
CDR3nt: TGTGCCAGCTCCCCGTCGGGGGGTCGGGATGAGCAGTTCTTC

j_gene: TRBJ2-7
abundance: -
v_gene: TRBV12-3/TRBV12-4
d_gene: -
CDR3aa: CASRWQGGEQYF
CDR3nt: TGTGCCAGCCGGTGGCAGGGGGGCGAGCAGTACTTC

j_gene: TRBJ2-1
abundance: -
v_gene: TRBV9
d_gene: -
CDR3aa: CASSLTVGLNEQFF
CDR3nt: TGTGCCAGCAGCTTGACCGTTGGGCTCAATGAGCAGTTCTTC

j_gene: TRBJ2-1
abundance: -
v_gene: TRBV5-6
d_gene: -
CDR3aa: CASSLRTRLNFF
CDR3nt: TGTGCCAGCAGCCTTAGGACACGGTTAAATTTCTTC

j_gene: TRBJ2-1
abundance: -
v_gene: TRBV28
d_gene: -
CDR3aa: CASLSSGTPYNEQFF
CDR3nt: TGTGCCAGCCTATCCTCCGGGACGCCCTACAATGAGCAGTTCTTC

j_gene: TRBJ1-5
abundance: few
v_gene: TRBV11-2
d_gene: TRBD1
CDR3aa: CASSYDREDQPQHF
CDR3nt: TGTGCCAGCAGCTACGACAGGGAGGATCAGCCCCAGCATTTT

j_gene: TRBJ2-1
abundance: -
v_gene: TRBV10-1
d_gene: -
CDR3aa: CASEGDYNEQFF
CDR3nt: TGCGCCAGCGAGGGGGACTACAATGAGCAGTTCTTC

j_gene: TRBJ1-5
abundance: -
v_gene: TRBV7-2
d_gene: -
CDR3aa: CASSLSGTNNQPQHF
CDR3nt: TGTGCCAGCAGCTTAAGCGGGACAAATAATCAGCCCCAGCATTTT

j_gene: TRBJ1-5
abundance: -
v_gene: TRBV19
d_gene: TRBD1
CDR3aa: CASSAGTGGFDQPQHF
CDR3nt: TGTGCCAGTAGCGCCGGGACAGGGGGTTTTGATCAGCCCCAGCATTTT

j_gene: TRBJ1-2
abundance: -
v_gene: TRBV28
d_gene: TRBD1
CDR3aa: CASSLSLGQGYGYTF
CDR3nt: TGTGCCAGCAGTTTATCTCTAGGACAGGGCTATGGCTACACCTTC